The 27 T cell receptor beta chains below all came from one sample that was sequenced in a study of blood T cell repertoires in COVID-19. The protocol was immunoSEQ multiplex PCR, while the TCRdb copy is restricted to in-frame clones and leaves out a portion. The sample yields fewer than 350,000 clones, 86% seen once. The sample comprised peripheral blood. All receptors derive from a woman younger than 45 with COVID-19, enrolled during active disease.

The chain carries TRBV4-1 and TRBJ1-4; 7 bases are a match to TRBD1. Trimming at V came to 1 base and at J to 5 bases, leaving 4 bases not matched to a gene. Germline CDR1 is MGHRA and CDR2 is YSYEKL. The CDR3 covers 15 residues. The CDR3 region is CASSQAGQRNEKLFF. Written as DNA, the CDR3 is TGCGCCAGCAGCCAAGCGGGACAGCGAAATGAAAAACTGTTTTTT.

This chain connects TRBV7-8 to TRBJ2-7; possibly TRBD1 for D (6 bases). The germline V gene encodes CDR1 SGHVS and CDR2 FQNEAQ. The CDR3 runs to 16 residues. Deletions cut 2 bases from V and 3 bases from J, with 17 bases between. The CDR3 bases are TGTGCCAGCAGCTTATTGCTGGGACACCAACGCTACGAGCAGTACTTC. Translating it yields CASSLLLGHQRYEQYF.

This rearrangement joins TRBV27 to TRBJ2-7; D is perhaps TRBD2 (6 bases). The V end lost 4 bases, the J end lost 3 bases, and 10 bases lay between the germline ends. Germline lookup yields CDR1 MNHEY and CDR2 SMNVEV (reference sequence). The CDR3 has 13 residues. CDR3 loop: CASSYGGDYEQYF. The CDR3 DNA sequence: TGTGCCAGCAGTTACGGCGGGGACTACGAGCAGTACTTC.

This rearrangement joins TRBV14 to TRBJ1-2, with 10 bases aligning to TRBD1. V shed 10 bases and J 4 bases; nucleotides not matched to a gene: 15. The CDR3 extends over 16 amino acids. From germline, CDR1 is SGHDN and CDR2 FVKESK. CDR3: CATRDRGIEHVYGYTF. The CDR3 DNA sequence: TGTGCCACCAGGGACAGGGGAATTGAGCATGTCTATGGCTACACCTTC.

J is TRBJ1-1 and V is TRBV7-9; D possibly corresponds to TRBD1 (5 bases). The CDR3 loop spans 13 amino acids. The germline gives CDR1 SEHNR, CDR2 FQNEAQ (reference sequence). V gave up 5 bases and J gave up 1 base, with 8 bases separating them. The CDR3 coding sequence is TGTGCCAGCAGCCGGGGGGAGAACACTGAAGCTTTCTTT. It yields the protein CASSRGENTEAFF. Filled out from reference TRBV7-9 and TRBJ1-1, the complete variable domain reads DTGVSQNPRHKITKRGQNVTFRCDPISEHNRLYWYRQTLGQGPEFLTYFQNEAQLEKSRLLSDRFSAERPKGSFSTLEIQRTEQGDSAMYLCASSRGENTEAFFGQGTRLTVV.

The V gene is TRBV5-8, the J gene TRBJ2-3; 7 nucleotides agree with TRBD1. From germline, CDR1 is SGHTS and CDR2 YDEGEE. The CDR3 spans 14 residues. Losses at the gene ends were 4 bases for V and 2 bases for J; bases not matched to a gene: 4. The CDR3 loop is CASSPGGYTDTQYF. CDR3 nucleotides: TGTGCCAGCAGCCCAGGGGGATACACAGATACGCAGTATTTT.

This clone was observed a few times. The CDR3 DNA reads as TGTGCCTGGAACGCGGGGGCACAAGAGACCCAGTACTTC. Protein sequence: CAWNAGAQETQYF. The chain couples TRBV30 to TRBJ2-5, with D possibly being TRBD2 (7 bases). The length of the CDR3 is 13 residues. V was shortened by 4 bases and J by 2 bases, with 11 bases between the two germline ends. Germline lookup yields CDR1 GTSNPN and CDR2 SVGIG (reference sequence).

The chain couples TRBV19 to TRBJ2-5; possibly TRBD2 for D (5 bases). Germline V gene data show CDR1 as LNHDA and CDR2 as SQIVND (reference sequence). V lost 4 bases and J lost 5, with 11 bases in between. The CDR3 has 13 amino acids. The CDR3 protein is CASSKLGHETQYF. CDR3 nucleotides: TGTGCCAGTAGTAAACTAGGCCATGAGACCCAGTACTTC.

The V gene is TRBV29-1, the J gene TRBJ1-5; 7 nucleotides align to TRBD1. CDR3 length equals 17 residues. CDR1 and CDR2 (germline): SQVTM, ANQGSEA. With V trimmed by 7 bases and J by 0 bases, 15 bases remained unmatched. The CDR3 bases are TGCAGCGGGGATGAAGGCAAATACAGGGGTAGCAATCAGCCCCAGCATTTT. Translation: CSGDEGKYRGSNQPQHF.

V gene TRBV6-5 combines with J gene TRBJ2-2; TRBD2 matches at 12 bases. V shed 6 bases and J 5 bases; nucleotides not matched to a gene: 4. Germline V gene data show CDR1 as MNHEY and CDR2 as SVGAGI. This CDR3 has 15 amino acids. CDR3 protein: CASSSSGGVTGELFF. The DNA of the CDR3 is TGTGCCAGCAGCTCTAGCGGGGGGGTTACCGGGGAGCTGTTTTTT.

The V and J genes are TRBV15 and TRBJ1-3; TRBD1 matches 9 bases. The CDR3 extends over 16 amino acids. The germline CDR1 and CDR2 sequences are LNHNV and YYDKDF (reference sequence). J lost 2 bases, V lost 3 bases, and 5 bases had no gene match. CDR3 region: CATSRGGQGPGNTIYF. The CDR3 nucleotides read TGTGCCACCAGCAGGGGGGGACAGGGTCCTGGAAACACCATATATTTT.

This chain uses TRBV4-1 with TRBJ1-1, with TRBD1 identical over 8 bases. CDR1 MGHRA and CDR2 YSYEKL come from the germline V gene. Losses at the gene ends were 6 bases for V and 4 bases for J; bases not matched to a gene: 7. The CDR3 loop spans 14 amino acids. CDR3 bases: TGCGCCAGCAGTCTTCGTGACAGGGGCACTGAAGCTTTCTTT. It codes for CASSLRDRGTEAFF.

The chain recombines TRBV10-3 with TRBJ2-7, with D tentatively TRBD1 (5 bases). V gave up 6 bases and J gave up 4 bases, with 10 bases separating them. Germline-derived CDR1 and CDR2 are ENHRY and SYGVKD. The CDR3 length is 12 residues. The CDR3 loop reads CAIRTQGYEQYF. The CDR3 nucleotides read TGTGCCATCAGGACGCAGGGATACGAGCAGTACTTC.

The table lists this clone with a count of one. The chain joins TRBV11-2 to TRBJ2-3, with 10 bases that match TRBD1. Germline CDR1 SGHAT, CDR2 FQNNGV. The CDR3 totals 16 residues. Unmatched junction bases numbered 6, after V lost 1 base and J lost 5 bases. The CDR3 DNA follows: TGTGCCAGCAGCTTAGGCAGGGACAGGGGACGAGATACGCAGTATTTT. The encoded protein is CASSLGRDRGRDTQYF. The full variable domain, rest sourced from reference TRBV11-2 and TRBJ2-3, is EAGVAQSPRYKIIEKRQSVAFWCNPISGHATLYWYQQILGQGPKLLIQFQNNGVVDDSQLPKDRFSAERLKGVDSTLKIQPAKLEDSAVYLCASSLGRDRGRDTQYFGPGTRLTVL.

The genes are TRBV29-1 and TRBJ2-3; 13 bases line up with TRBD2. Germline V lookup: CDR1 SQVTM, CDR2 ANQGSEA. The ends lost 4 bases at V and 6 bases at J; junction bases unmatched: 7. This CDR3 has 15 amino acids. The CDR3 loop reads CSVALLAGGRDTQYF. The CDR3 bases are TGCAGCGTTGCCCTACTAGCGGGGGGGCGCGATACGCAGTATTTT.

The chain carries TRBV10-2 and TRBJ2-5; 7 bases are shared with TRBD2. Germline V lookup: CDR1 WSHSY, CDR2 SAAADI. This CDR3 spans 14 amino acids. With V trimmed by 4 bases and J by 0 bases, 2 bases remained unmatched. The CDR3 nucleotides read TGCGCCAGCAGTGCCCTAGCGGACCAAGAGACCCAGTACTTC. Its protein is CASSALADQETQYF.

The chain has TRBV27 and TRBJ1-6; 7 bases fit TRBD1. CDR1 and CDR2 (germline): MNHEY, SMNVEV (reference sequence). CDR3 size: 17 residues. V was pared by 5 bases and J by 2 bases, with 9 bases of the junction left unmatched. CDR3 sequence reads: CASSPTRQGPYNSPLHF. In DNA form, the CDR3 reads TGTGCCAGCAGTCCGACCAGACAGGGACCCTATAATTCACCCCTCCACTTT.

This chain uses TRBV11-2 with TRBJ2-7, with D perhaps matching TRBD1 (7 bases). The germline gives CDR1 SGHAT, CDR2 FQNNGV. Trimming removed 0 bases from V and 4 bases from J, with 16 bases in between. The CDR3 is made up of 16 amino acids. The CDR3 reads CASSLELRGASYEQYF. The CDR3 bases are TGTGCCAGCAGCTTAGAGCTCAGGGGGGCCTCATACGAGCAGTACTTC.

The chain combines TRBV5-1 with TRBJ2-7; D perhaps matches TRBD2 (7 bases). Per germline, CDR1 SGHRS and CDR2 YFSETQ. V dropped 1 base and J dropped 4 bases, with 12 bases sitting between them. The CDR3 has 14 amino acids. The CDR3: CASSLIRGGYEQYF. CDR3 sequence (DNA): TGCGCCAGCAGCTTGATCAGGGGAGGGTACGAGCAGTACTTC.

The chain uses TRBV4-1 and TRBJ1-6, with TRBD1 as a possible D gene (5 bases). Germline assignment: CDR1 MGHRA and CDR2 YSYEKL. This CDR3 contains 16 residues. Trimming took off 3 bases at V and 9 bases at J, with 18 bases between the two ends. CDR3 sequence reads: CASSHGEQVWGSPLHF. CDR3 in DNA: TGCGCCAGCAGCCACGGTGAACAGGTTTGGGGTTCACCCCTCCACTTT.

This chain uses TRBV5-1 with TRBJ1-4; 9 bases are a match to TRBD1. This CDR3 is 16 amino acids long. Germline V CDR1 and CDR2: SGHRS, YFSETQ. The V segment lost 4 bases and the J segment 8 bases; nucleotides outside the gene matches: 12. Here the CDR3 reads CASSVRPGQGEEKLFF. The CDR3 region has the DNA TGCGCCAGCAGCGTTCGACCGGGACAGGGAGAAGAAAAACTGTTTTTT. Using reference TRBV5-1 and TRBJ1-4 for the parts outside the CDR3, the full variable domain is KAGVTQTPRYLIKTRGQQVTLSCSPISGHRSVSWYQQTPGQGLQFLFEYFSETQRNKGNFPGRFSGRQFSNSRSEMNVSTLELGDSALYLCASSVRPGQGEEKLFFGSGTQLSVL.

The DNA for the CDR3 is TGTGCCAGCAGGGAGAGGACAGGGGGTCGGGTGCAGTTCTTC. Amino acid sequence: CASRERTGGRVQFF. The V call is TRBV6-5, the J call TRBJ2-1; 10 nucleotides match TRBD1. The germline CDR1 and CDR2 sequences are MNHEY and SVGAGI. CDR3 length equals 14 residues. The V segment lost 6 bases and the J segment 12 bases; nucleotides outside the gene matches: 11.

V and J are TRBV5-6 and TRBJ2-1; D is unresolved. Trimming stripped 3 bases from V and 0 bases from J, with 10 bases between. The CDR3 sequence is 15 residues long. Germline CDR1 SGHDT, CDR2 YYEEEE. The CDR3 region has the DNA TGTGCCAGCAGCTCTACTCCCCCCTCCTACAATGAGCAGTTCTTC. Encoded protein: CASSSTPPSYNEQFF.

This chain links TRBV2 with TRBJ2-3, with 12 bases identical to TRBD2. The CDR3 is 17 residues long. V lost 3 bases to trimming and J lost 2 bases; unmatched junction nucleotides: 6. Germline V gene sequence: CDR1 SNHLY, CDR2 FYNNEI. This CDR3 is CASSEPSGGALTDTQYF. In DNA, the CDR3 is TGTGCCAGCAGTGAGCCTAGCGGGGGGGCACTCACAGATACGCAGTATTTT.

The V gene is TRBV6-5, the J gene TRBJ1-4, with a tentative D call TRBD1 (6 bases). The CDR3 is 14 residues long. With 4 bases removed from V and 7 bases from J, the gap between germline ends came to 13 bases. From germline, CDR1 is MNHEY and CDR2 SVGAGI. CDR3 amino acids: CASSSEGGFEKLFF. The CDR3 coding sequence is TGTGCCAGCAGTTCCGAGGGGGGGTTTGAAAAACTGTTTTTT.

This clone was detected a few times. The chain recombines TRBV7-2 with TRBJ2-3; 9 positions match TRBD2. The CDR3 has 13 amino acids. Germline trimming cut 6 bases from V and 5 bases from J; bases unmatched to any gene: 3. The germline V gene encodes CDR1 SGHTA and CDR2 FQGNSA. Written as DNA, the CDR3 is TGTGCCAGCAGTCTGACTAGCGGAGATACGCAGTATTTT. This codes for CASSLTSGDTQYF. Filled out from reference TRBV7-2 and TRBJ2-3, the complete variable domain reads GAGVSQSPSNKVTEKGKDVELRCDPISGHTALYWYRQSLGQGLEFLIYFQGNSAPDKSGLPSDRFSAERTGGSVSTLTIQRTQQEDSAVYLCASSLTSGDTQYFGPGTRLTVL.

This chain joins TRBV4-1 and TRBJ2-2; TRBD1 might be the D (6 bases). Germline-derived CDR1 and CDR2 are MGHRA and YSYEKL. This CDR3 has 15 amino acids. V lost 4 bases to trimming and J lost 1 base, with 10 bases between them. The CDR3 protein is CASSLGQRNTGELFF. The CDR3 DNA is TGCGCCAGCAGCCTAGGACAGAGGAACACCGGGGAGCTGTTTTTT.